The 3 T cell receptor beta chains presented below share a single source sample, sequenced in a study of metastatic and nonmetastatic thyroid tumors. No patient had received any treatment before thyroid surgery. With MiXCR, TCRdb called clones anew from the PCR reads. Of around 12,000 clones listed, around 31% are singletons. Sequences were obtained from tumor tissue. These receptors originate from a female donor with papillary thyroid cancer or a benign thyroid nodule (not recorded which). Some clones in this sample may be carry-over from other donors' samples.

The J gene is TRBJ1-2, the V gene TRBV3-1; tentatively, D is TRBD1 (5 bases). Trimming took off 0 bases at V and 5 bases at J, with 13 bases between the two ends. Germline CDR1 and CDR2: LGHDT and YNNKEL (reference sequence). The CDR3 consists of 15 residues. DNA of the CDR3: TGTGCCAGCAGCCAAGATCACGACAGTCCATATGGCTACACCTTC. Protein: CASSQDHDSPYGYTF.

By share, this clone counts as medium-sized. The CDR3 spells CASRRGDRETDTQYF. DNA for the CDR3: TGTGCCAGCAGACGTGGGGACAGGGAGACAGATACGCAGTATTTT. The chain uses TRBV6-2 or TRBV6-3 and TRBJ2-3; 9 bases align to TRBD1. Germline CDR1 is MNHEY and CDR2 is SVGEGT. This CDR3 comprises 15 residues. Trimming removed 6 bases from V and 3 bases from J; junction bases left unmatched: 7.

This clone is classed as medium-sized. The chain employs TRBV6-5 and TRBJ2-2; D is perhaps TRBD1 or TRBD2 (5 bases each). CDR3 size: 15 residues. Germline V gene sequence: CDR1 MNHEY, CDR2 SVGAGI. With 2 bases removed from V and 5 bases from J, the gap between germline ends came to 12 bases. CDR3 sequence: CASSYRDGLTGELFF. The CDR3 nucleotides read TGTGCCAGCAGTTACCGGGACGGGTTGACCGGGGAGCTGTTTTTT.